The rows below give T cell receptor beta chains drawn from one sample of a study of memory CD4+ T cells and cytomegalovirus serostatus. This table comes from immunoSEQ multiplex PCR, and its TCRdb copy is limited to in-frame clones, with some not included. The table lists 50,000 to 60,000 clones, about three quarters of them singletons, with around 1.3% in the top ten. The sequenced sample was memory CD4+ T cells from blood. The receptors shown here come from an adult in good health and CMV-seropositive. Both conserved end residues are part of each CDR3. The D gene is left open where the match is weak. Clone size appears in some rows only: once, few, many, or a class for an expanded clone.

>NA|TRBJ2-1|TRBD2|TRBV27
TGTGCCAGCAGACTGACTAGCTTCGCTGAGCAGTTCTTC
CASRLTSFAEQFF
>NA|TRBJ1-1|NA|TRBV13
TGTGCCAGCAGCTTCTCGGGGAATCTTGGAGCTTTCTTT
CASSFSGNLGAFF
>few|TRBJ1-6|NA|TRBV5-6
TGTGCCAGCAGCTTGTGGGGACCGACCTATAATTCACCCCTCCACTTT
CASSLWGPTYNSPLHF
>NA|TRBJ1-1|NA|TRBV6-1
TGTGCCAGCAGTGGGACGGTGAACACTGAAGCTTTCTTT
CASSGTVNTEAFF
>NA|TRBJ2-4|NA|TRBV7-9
TGTGCCAGCAGTCTAGAGGGATTAGCCAAAAACATTCAGTACTTC
CASSLEGLAKNIQYF
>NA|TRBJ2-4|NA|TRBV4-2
TGTGCCAGCAGCCAAGAGGGGGGGGCGGGAATGGCCAAAAACATTCAGTACTTC
CASSQEGGAGMAKNIQYF
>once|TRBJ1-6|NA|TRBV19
TGTGCCAGTAGTATCGGAGCATTTTCACCCCTCCACTTT
CASSIGAFSPLHF
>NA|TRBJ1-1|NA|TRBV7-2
TGTGCCAGCAGCCTACAGGGGAACACTGAAGCTTTCTTT
CASSLQGNTEAFF
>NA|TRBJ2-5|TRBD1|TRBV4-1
TGCGCCAGCAGCCATGCGACAGGGGGGGAGACCCAGTACTTC
CASSHATGGETQYF
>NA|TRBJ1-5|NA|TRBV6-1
TGTGCCAGCAGTGAATCGGGCAATCAGCCCCAGCATTTT
CASSESGNQPQHF
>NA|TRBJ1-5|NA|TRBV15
TGTGCCACCAGCAAGGTCCCAGGGAACAATCAGCCCCAGCATTTT
CATSKVPGNNQPQHF
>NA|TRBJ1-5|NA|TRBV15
TGTGCCACCAGCAGAGGTACAGGACAATATAGCAATCAGCCCCAGCATTTT
CATSRGTGQYSNQPQHF
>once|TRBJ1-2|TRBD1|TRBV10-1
TGCGCCAGCAGTTCTACCGGGACAGGGAATGGCTACACCTTC
CASSSTGTGNGYTF
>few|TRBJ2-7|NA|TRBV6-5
TGTGCCAGTACCCCCGGGGGCAGCGAGCAGTACTTC
CASTPGGSEQYF
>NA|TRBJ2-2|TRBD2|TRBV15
TGTGCCACCAGCAAGGGACTACCGGGCACCGGGGAGCTGTTTTTT
CATSKGLPGTGELFF
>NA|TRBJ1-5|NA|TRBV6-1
TGTGCCAGCAGTGATACCGGGGCTACCAATCAGCCCCAGCATTTT
CASSDTGATNQPQHF
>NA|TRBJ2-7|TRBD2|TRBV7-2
TGTGCCAGCAGCTTTAAGGGCCCGGGGGGGTACGCTTACGAGCAGTACTTC
CASSFKGPGGYAYEQYF
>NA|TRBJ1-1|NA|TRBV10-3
TGTGCCATCAGCAACGAAAGGAGGGCGGACACTGAAGCTTTCTTT
CAISNERRADTEAFF
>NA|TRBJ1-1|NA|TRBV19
TGTGCCAGTATCCGACGGGGCGGGGGCACTGAAGCTTTCTTT
CASIRRGGGTEAFF
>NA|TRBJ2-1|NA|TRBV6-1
TGTGCCAGCAGTAAACCGGGCAACATGGGGAATGAGCAGTTCTTC
CASSKPGNMGNEQFF
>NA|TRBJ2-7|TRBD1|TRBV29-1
TGCAGCGGGGGACAGTCCTACGAGCAGTACTTC
CSGGQSYEQYF
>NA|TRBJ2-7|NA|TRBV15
TGTGCCACCAGCAGAGATACGCGGAGTCAGTACGAGCAGTACTTC
CATSRDTRSQYEQYF
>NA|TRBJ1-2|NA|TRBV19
TGTGCCAGTAGTACCCCGCAGGGGCAGGACTTCTTCTTAAACTATGGCTACACCTTC
CASSTPQGQDFFLNYGYTF
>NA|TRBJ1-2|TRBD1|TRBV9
TGTGCCAGCAGCGTAGGACAGGGGAGCTATGGCTACACCTTC
CASSVGQGSYGYTF
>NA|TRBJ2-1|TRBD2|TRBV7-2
TGTGCCAGCAGTCAGACTAGCGGTCGTTACAATGAGCAGTTCTTC
CASSQTSGRYNEQFF
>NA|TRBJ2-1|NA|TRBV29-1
TGCAGCGTTGGGGAGCAGTGGAATGAGCAGTTCTTC
CSVGEQWNEQFF
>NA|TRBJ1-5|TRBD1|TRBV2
TGTGCCAGCAGTGTACAGGGGGCGATTTTAGATCAGCCCCAGCATTTT
CASSVQGAILDQPQHF
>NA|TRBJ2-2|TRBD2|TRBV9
TGTGCCAGCAGCGTATCCCTCGGGGGGTACGCGAACACCGGGGAGCTGTTTTTT
CASSVSLGGYANTGELFF
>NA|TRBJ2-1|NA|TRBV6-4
TGTGCCAGCAGTGCTTTAGCGGCCTCCTACAATGAGCAGTTCTTC
CASSALAASYNEQFF
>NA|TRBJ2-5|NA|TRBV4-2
TGTGCCAGCAGCCGGGAGGGACAGGATCAAGAGACCCAGTACTTC
CASSREGQDQETQYF
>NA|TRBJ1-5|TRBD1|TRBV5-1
TGCGCCAGCAGCTTGGCAGGGGGCAGCAATCAGCCCCAGCATTTT
CASSLAGGSNQPQHF
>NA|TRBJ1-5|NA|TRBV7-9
TGTGCCAGCAGCGGGGCCGTGGATCAGCCCCAGCATTTT
CASSGAVDQPQHF
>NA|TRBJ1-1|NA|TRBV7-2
TGTGCCAGCAGCTTAGTAGTGAACACTGAAGCTTTCTTT
CASSLVVNTEAFF
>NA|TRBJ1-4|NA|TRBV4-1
TGCGCCAGCAGCCAAGGCGAAGGGCAAACCTTGGGAAAACTGTTTTTT
CASSQGEGQTLGKLFF
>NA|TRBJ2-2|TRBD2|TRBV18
TGTGCCAGCTCACTCGGACTAGCGGGCCCAGTCGCCGGGGAGCTGTTTTTT
CASSLGLAGPVAGELFF
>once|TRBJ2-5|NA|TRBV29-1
TGCAGCGTTGAACTAGTTGTTGGAGAGACCCAGTACTTC
CSVELVVGETQYF
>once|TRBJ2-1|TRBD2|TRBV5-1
TGCGCCAGCAGCCTCACCGGGACTAGCGGGTACTGGAGCTCCTACAATGAGCAGTTCTTC
CASSLTGTSGYWSSYNEQFF
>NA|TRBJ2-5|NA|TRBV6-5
TGTGCCAGCAGTGAAGACCACTTC
CASSEDHF
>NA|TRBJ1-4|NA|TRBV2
TGTGCCAGCGGGGGTAGGGCTGAAAAACTGTTTTTT
CASGGRAEKLFF
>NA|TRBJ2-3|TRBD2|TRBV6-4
TGTGCCAGCAGGCCGACTAGCGGGGGGGCGTATACGCAGTATTTT
CASRPTSGGAYTQYF
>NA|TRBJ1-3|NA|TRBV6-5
TGTGCCAGCAGGGCCACTCGCGGCTCTGGAAACACCATATATTTT
CASRATRGSGNTIYF
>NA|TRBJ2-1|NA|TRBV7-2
TGTGCCAGCAGCTCCGTAGGAGGGGATGAGCAGTTCTTC
CASSSVGGDEQFF
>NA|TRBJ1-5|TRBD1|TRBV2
TGTGCCACGGCAGGGGGCGGGAGTCAGCCCCAGCATTTT
CATAGGGSQPQHF
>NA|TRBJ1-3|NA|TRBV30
TGTGCCTGGGGGAGGAATTTGATTGGAAACACCATATATTTT
CAWGRNLIGNTIYF
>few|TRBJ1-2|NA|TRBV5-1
TGCGCCAGCAGCCCGGGACCGGCCGGCTACACCTTC
CASSPGPAGYTF
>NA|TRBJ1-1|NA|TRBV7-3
TGTGCCAGCAGCGTTAGTCCTAACACTGAAGCTTTCTTT
CASSVSPNTEAFF
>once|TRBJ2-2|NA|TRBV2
TGTGCCAGCAGTGACCAACCCACCGGGGAGCTGTTTTTT
CASSDQPTGELFF
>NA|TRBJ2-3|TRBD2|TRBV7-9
TGTGCCAGCAGCTTAGACGGCGGGGGGGCCTCGGGTGATACGCAGTATTTT
CASSLDGGGASGDTQYF
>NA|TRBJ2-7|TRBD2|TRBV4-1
TGCGCCAGCAGCCAAGGGCGGGGGGGATTTTACGAGCAGTACTTC
CASSQGRGGFYEQYF
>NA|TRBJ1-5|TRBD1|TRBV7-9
TGTGCCAGCAGCTTAGGGCTAGGGACAGGGGATCAGCCCCAGCATTTT
CASSLGLGTGDQPQHF
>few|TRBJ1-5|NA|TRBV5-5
TGTGCCAGCAGCTTACAGTTCGGCACAGACCTCAATCAGCCCCAGCATTTT
CASSLQFGTDLNQPQHF
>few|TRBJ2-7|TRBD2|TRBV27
TGTGCCACCTACCCGGGACTAGCCTATCCCTACGAGCAGTACTTC
CATYPGLAYPYEQYF
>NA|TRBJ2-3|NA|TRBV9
TGTGCCAGCAGCCTAACCCCCGGGGATACGCAGTATTTT
CASSLTPGDTQYF
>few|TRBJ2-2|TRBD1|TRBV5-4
TGTGCCAGCAGTCGCGGTTCAGGGGGCGCGGGCACCGGGGAGCTGTTTTTT
CASSRGSGGAGTGELFF
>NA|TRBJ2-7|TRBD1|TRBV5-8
TGTGCCAGCAGCTCAGAGGCCGGGACAGTTGGGCGTCGCGCCTACGAGCAGTACTTC
CASSSEAGTVGRRAYEQYF
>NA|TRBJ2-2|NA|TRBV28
TGTGCCAGCATGAACCCCGGGGAGCTGTTTTTT
CASMNPGELFF
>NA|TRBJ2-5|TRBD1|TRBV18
TGTGCCAGCTCACCACCGTCGGGACAGAATAAACAAGAGACCCAGTACTTC
CASSPPSGQNKQETQYF